The rows below give T cell receptor beta chains drawn from one sample of a study of control samples from healthy donors and cancer patients. TCRdb's table, derived via immunoSEQ multiplex PCR, lists solely in-frame clones and lacks some. Of about 160,000 clones listed, roughly 94% are singletons. Input material: blood. The origin of the receptors is a woman between 35 and 50 years old in good health. The CDR3 runs from the conserved cysteine through the conserved F or W. A D gene is named only where the DNA matches it firmly. Only part of the rows carry a size: once, few, many, or a class if the clone is expanded.

CDR3 protein: CASSLVGQVDYEQYF
CDR3 DNA: TGTGCCAGCAGCTTGGTTGGCCAGGTAGACTACGAGCAGTACTTC
V gene: TRBV5-5
D gene: .
J gene: TRBJ2-7
clone size: .

CDR3 protein: CASSLAGRNSPLHF
CDR3 DNA: TGTGCCAGCAGCTTGGCCGGACGTAATTCACCCCTCCACTTT
V gene: TRBV7-2
D gene: .
J gene: TRBJ1-6
clone size: .

CDR3 protein: CSAGGTGAFQPQHF
CDR3 DNA: TGCAGTGCTGGTGGGACAGGAGCCTTCCAGCCCCAGCATTTT
V gene: TRBV20-1
D gene: TRBD1
J gene: TRBJ1-5
clone size: large

CDR3 protein: CASSGRRSQETQYF
CDR3 DNA: TGTGCCAGCTCAGGCCGGAGATCGCAAGAGACCCAGTACTTC
V gene: TRBV11-2
D gene: .
J gene: TRBJ2-5
clone size: .

CDR3 protein: CSVRTGGNYGYTF
CDR3 DNA: TGCAGCGTTCGGACAGGGGGAAACTATGGCTACACCTTC
V gene: TRBV29-1
D gene: TRBD1
J gene: TRBJ1-2
clone size: .

CDR3 protein: CASEGPNQPQHF
CDR3 DNA: TGTGCCAGCGAAGGTCCCAATCAGCCCCAGCATTTT
V gene: TRBV5-6
D gene: .
J gene: TRBJ1-5
clone size: .

CDR3 protein: CASSHEAIGPTNEKLFF
CDR3 DNA: TGTGCCAGCAGCCATGAAGCGATCGGACCTACTAATGAAAAACTGTTTTTT
V gene: TRBV3-1/TRBV3-2
D gene: .
J gene: TRBJ1-4
clone size: .

CDR3 protein: CASSYSDRGPGYTF
CDR3 DNA: TGTGCCAGCAGTTATTCCGACAGGGGGCCTGGCTACACCTTC
V gene: TRBV6-2/TRBV6-3
D gene: TRBD1
J gene: TRBJ1-2
clone size: .

CDR3 protein: CSVEPSPYNEQFF
CDR3 DNA: TGCAGCGTTGAACCTAGCCCGTACAATGAGCAGTTCTTC
V gene: TRBV29-1
D gene: .
J gene: TRBJ2-1
clone size: .

CDR3 protein: CASRPDSKYTDTQYF
CDR3 DNA: TGTGCCAGCAGGCCGGACTCCAAGTACACAGATACGCAGTATTTT
V gene: TRBV27
D gene: .
J gene: TRBJ2-3
clone size: .

CDR3 protein: CASSLNPGPNEKLFF
CDR3 DNA: TGTGCCAGCAGCTTAAATCCCGGGCCTAATGAAAAACTGTTTTTT
V gene: TRBV7-8
D gene: .
J gene: TRBJ1-4
clone size: .

CDR3 protein: CASSAPDLYTEAFF
CDR3 DNA: TGTGCCAGCAGTGCTCCGGACCTGTACACTGAAGCTTTCTTT
V gene: TRBV2
D gene: .
J gene: TRBJ1-1
clone size: .

CDR3 protein: CASSLRGNEKLFF
CDR3 DNA: TGTGCCAGCAGTTTAAGGGGTAATGAAAAACTGTTTTTT
V gene: TRBV27
D gene: .
J gene: TRBJ1-4
clone size: .

CDR3 protein: CASSQETGSSPLHF
CDR3 DNA: TGTGCCAGCAGCCAAGAAACCGGGTCTTCACCCCTCCACTTT
V gene: TRBV14
D gene: .
J gene: TRBJ1-6
clone size: once

CDR3 protein: CATSDTGTTYSTDTQYF
CDR3 DNA: TGTGCCACCAGTGATACCGGGACAACCTATAGCACAGATACGCAGTATTTT
V gene: TRBV24-1
D gene: .
J gene: TRBJ2-3
clone size: .

CDR3 protein: CASSLKGSYEQYF
CDR3 DNA: TGTGCCAGCAGCTTGAAGGGCTCCTACGAGCAGTACTTC
V gene: TRBV5-4
D gene: .
J gene: TRBJ2-7
clone size: .

CDR3 protein: CASSLGRMNTEAFF
CDR3 DNA: TGTGCCAGCAGTTTAGGCAGGATGAACACTGAAGCTTTCTTT
V gene: TRBV27
D gene: .
J gene: TRBJ1-1
clone size: .

CDR3 protein: CASSTTGGSRDTIYF
CDR3 DNA: TGTGCCAGTAGTACGACAGGGGGCTCCCGAGACACCATATATTTT
V gene: TRBV19
D gene: TRBD1
J gene: TRBJ1-3
clone size: .

CDR3 protein: CASSSEPGLYMYEQYF
CDR3 DNA: TGCGCCAGCAGCTCAGAACCGGGCCTCTATATGTACGAGCAGTACTTC
V gene: TRBV5-1
D gene: .
J gene: TRBJ2-7
clone size: .

CDR3 protein: CASSQPSGRGTETQYF
CDR3 DNA: TGTGCCAGCAGCCAGCCCTCCGGGAGAGGGACGGAGACCCAGTACTTC
V gene: TRBV3-1/TRBV3-2
D gene: .
J gene: TRBJ2-5
clone size: .

CDR3 protein: CASSYVRSNQPQHF
CDR3 DNA: TGTGCCAGCTCCTACGTCCGGTCCAATCAGCCCCAGCATTTT
V gene: TRBV6-5
D gene: .
J gene: TRBJ1-5
clone size: .

CDR3 protein: CASGPSGYTGELFF
CDR3 DNA: TGTGCCAGCGGTCCGTCAGGGTATACCGGGGAGCTGTTTTTT
V gene: TRBV9
D gene: .
J gene: TRBJ2-2
clone size: .

CDR3 protein: CASRARLQAYEQYF
CDR3 DNA: TGTGCCAGCAGGGCAAGGCTACAGGCCTACGAGCAGTACTTC
V gene: TRBV3-1/TRBV3-2
D gene: .
J gene: TRBJ2-7
clone size: .

CDR3 protein: CASSLQQGYWSYEQYF
CDR3 DNA: TGTGCCAGCAGCTTACAACAGGGGTATTGGTCCTACGAGCAGTACTTC
V gene: TRBV5-6
D gene: TRBD1
J gene: TRBJ2-7
clone size: .

CDR3 protein: CSVEDLGVRAGTEAFF
CDR3 DNA: TGCAGCGTTGAAGATCTTGGTGTTCGTGCGGGCACTGAAGCTTTCTTT
V gene: TRBV29-1
D gene: .
J gene: TRBJ1-1
clone size: .

CDR3 protein: CASSPVPGLPSGANVLTF
CDR3 DNA: TGTGCCAGCTCACCCGTACCGGGACTGCCATCTGGGGCCAACGTCCTGACTTTC
V gene: TRBV18
D gene: .
J gene: TRBJ2-6
clone size: .

CDR3 protein: CASSLTGTSGGGSSYNEQFF
CDR3 DNA: TGTGCCAGCAGCCTCACCGGGACTAGCGGGGGGGGAAGCTCCTACAATGAGCAGTTCTTC
V gene: TRBV9
D gene: TRBD2
J gene: TRBJ2-1
clone size: once

CDR3 protein: CASSLDYRGAVYGYTF
CDR3 DNA: TGTGCCAGCAGCTTAGATTATCGGGGGGCCGTCTATGGCTACACCTTC
V gene: TRBV7-2
D gene: .
J gene: TRBJ1-2
clone size: .

CDR3 protein: CASSLPGTGGVTEAFF
CDR3 DNA: TGTGCCAGCAGCCTTCCCGGGACAGGGGGGGTCACTGAAGCTTTCTTT
V gene: TRBV7-9
D gene: TRBD1
J gene: TRBJ1-1
clone size: few

CDR3 protein: CASSALAGGSYNEQFF
CDR3 DNA: TGTGCCAGCAGCGCTTTAGCGGGAGGGTCCTACAATGAGCAGTTCTTC
V gene: TRBV7-9
D gene: TRBD2
J gene: TRBJ2-1
clone size: .

CDR3 protein: CASSNRLWGSSTDTQYF
CDR3 DNA: TGTGCCAGCAGCAATCGCCTTTGGGGTTCTAGCACAGATACGCAGTATTTT
V gene: TRBV25-1
D gene: .
J gene: TRBJ2-3
clone size: .

CDR3 protein: CASSSPGERETQYF
CDR3 DNA: TGTGCCAGCAGCTCTCCGGGAGAAAGAGAGACCCAGTACTTC
V gene: TRBV5-4
D gene: .
J gene: TRBJ2-5
clone size: .

CDR3 protein: CASSRPGNEKLFF
CDR3 DNA: TGTGCCAGCAGCAGACCTGGCAATGAAAAACTGTTTTTT
V gene: TRBV27
D gene: .
J gene: TRBJ1-4
clone size: .

CDR3 protein: CASSVANSRDEQFF
CDR3 DNA: TGTGCCAGCAGCGTAGCGAATAGCCGGGATGAGCAGTTCTTC
V gene: TRBV9
D gene: .
J gene: TRBJ2-1
clone size: .

CDR3 protein: CASSQDHSGSGQPQHF
CDR3 DNA: TGTGCCAGCAGCCAAGATCATTCCGGGTCAGGCCAGCCCCAGCATTTT
V gene: TRBV4-2
D gene: .
J gene: TRBJ1-5
clone size: once

CDR3 protein: CASSKGHNSGNQPQHF
CDR3 DNA: TGTGCCAGTAGTAAAGGACACAATTCGGGCAATCAGCCCCAGCATTTT
V gene: TRBV19
D gene: .
J gene: TRBJ1-5
clone size: .

CDR3 protein: CASSFGLVNTEAFF
CDR3 DNA: TGTGCCAGCAGTTTTGGGCTTGTGAACACTGAAGCTTTCTTT
V gene: TRBV27
D gene: .
J gene: TRBJ1-1
clone size: once

CDR3 protein: CASSQDLAGNTYNEQFF
CDR3 DNA: TGCGCCAGCAGCCAAGATCTCGCGGGAAACACCTACAATGAGCAGTTCTTC
V gene: TRBV4-1
D gene: .
J gene: TRBJ2-1
clone size: .

CDR3 protein: CASRSGGMRDTQYF
CDR3 DNA: TGCGCCAGCAGAAGCGGGGGCATGCGAGATACGCAGTATTTT
V gene: TRBV5-1
D gene: TRBD2
J gene: TRBJ2-3
clone size: .

CDR3 protein: CASSSSTGGPQHF
CDR3 DNA: TGTGCCAGCAGCTCATCAACCGGTGGGCCCCAGCATTTT
V gene: TRBV7-2
D gene: .
J gene: TRBJ1-5
clone size: .

CDR3 protein: CASSPSGSTNNSPLHF
CDR3 DNA: TGCGCCAGCAGCCCCTCCGGGTCTACAAATAATTCACCCCTCCACTTT
V gene: TRBV5-1
D gene: .
J gene: TRBJ1-6
clone size: .

CDR3 protein: CSVENDRSYEQYF
CDR3 DNA: TGCAGCGTTGAGAACGACCGCTCCTACGAGCAGTACTTC
V gene: TRBV29-1
D gene: .
J gene: TRBJ2-7
clone size: .

CDR3 protein: CASSVAGGFGGTQYF
CDR3 DNA: TGTGCCAGCAGCGTAGCTGGGGGTTTCGGAGGGACCCAGTACTTC
V gene: TRBV9
D gene: .
J gene: TRBJ2-5
clone size: .

CDR3 protein: CASSLGRAGEAFF
CDR3 DNA: TGTGCCAGCAGCTTAGGTCGGGCAGGTGAAGCTTTCTTT
V gene: TRBV7-2
D gene: .
J gene: TRBJ1-1
clone size: .

CDR3 protein: CASTEGRGNTEAFF
CDR3 DNA: TGTGCCAGCACCGAGGGTAGGGGAAACACTGAAGCTTTCTTT
V gene: TRBV7-2
D gene: .
J gene: TRBJ1-1
clone size: .

CDR3 protein: CAISGDSRQLSYDYGYTF
CDR3 DNA: TGTGCCATCAGTGGGGACTCAAGACAGTTGTCCTACGACTATGGCTACACCTTC
V gene: TRBV10-3
D gene: .
J gene: TRBJ1-2
clone size: .

CDR3 protein: CASSLRTSGDNEQFF
CDR3 DNA: TGTGCCAGCAGCCTTCGGACTAGCGGCGACAATGAGCAGTTCTTC
V gene: TRBV9
D gene: TRBD2
J gene: TRBJ2-1
clone size: .

CDR3 protein: CAIRGQGGMTQYF
CDR3 DNA: TGTGCCATCAGGGGACAGGGAGGTATGACGCAGTATTTT
V gene: TRBV10-3
D gene: TRBD1
J gene: TRBJ2-3
clone size: .

CDR3 protein: CASSFWGIKNIQYF
CDR3 DNA: TGTGCCAGCAGCTTCTGGGGTATCAAAAACATTCAGTACTTC
V gene: TRBV7-2
D gene: .
J gene: TRBJ2-4
clone size: .